These T cell receptor beta chains were read from a single sample in a study of T cells in Graves' hyperthyroidism and ophthalmopathy. In TCRdb, the multiplex PCR reads were re-called with MiXCR into one record per CDR3 protein. The table records 370,000 or so distinct CDR3 sequences, approximately 25% of them present only once. Material: blood. These TCRs come from a man in his forties or fifties with Graves' hyperthyroidism. CDR3s include the opening cysteine and the closing phenylalanine or tryptophan. A D gene is named only where the DNA matches it firmly. Size is stated for part of the rows, as once, few or many counts, or as a class when the clone is expanded.

abundance: many
d_gene: -
v_gene: TRBV20-1
j_gene: TRBJ1-2
CDR3aa: CSARDVRAAYGYTF
CDR3nt: TGCAGTGCTAGAGACGTCAGGGCTGCCTATGGCTACACCTTC

abundance: few
d_gene: -
v_gene: TRBV12-5
j_gene: TRBJ2-7
CDR3aa: CASGPQGWQFKQYF
CDR3nt: TGTGCTAGTGGTCCCCAGGGTTGGCAGTTCAAGCAGTACTTC

abundance: -
d_gene: -
v_gene: TRBV6-1
j_gene: TRBJ1-1
CDR3aa: CASSPTGGISEAFF
CDR3nt: TGTGCCAGCAGCCCGACGGGGGGTATCTCTGAAGCTTTCTTT

abundance: few
d_gene: -
v_gene: TRBV18
j_gene: TRBJ2-1
CDR3aa: CASSQSDSSYNEQFF
CDR3nt: TGTGCCAGCTCACAGAGCGATAGCTCCTACAATGAGCAGTTCTTC

abundance: -
d_gene: TRBD2
v_gene: TRBV11-3
j_gene: TRBJ2-5
CDR3aa: CASSLLASGGETQYF
CDR3nt: TGTGCCAGCAGCTTGTTGGCTAGCGGGGGAGAGACCCAGTACTTC

abundance: -
d_gene: -
v_gene: TRBV6-1
j_gene: TRBJ1-2
CDR3aa: CASSELGLFDYGYTF
CDR3nt: TGTGCCAGCAGTGAACTGGGGCTGTTCGACTATGGCTACACCTTC

abundance: -
d_gene: TRBD2
v_gene: TRBV5-1
j_gene: TRBJ2-2
CDR3aa: CASSTIAGDTGELFF
CDR3nt: TGCGCCAGCAGCACCATAGCGGGAGACACCGGGGAGCTGTTTTTT

abundance: -
d_gene: -
v_gene: TRBV28
j_gene: TRBJ1-1
CDR3aa: CASTLGRGEAFF
CDR3nt: TGTGCCAGCACTCTGGGGCGGGGCGAAGCTTTCTTT

abundance: many
d_gene: -
v_gene: TRBV11-2
j_gene: TRBJ2-7
CDR3aa: CASSLVSGTYEQYF
CDR3nt: TGTGCCAGCAGCTTAGTGAGCGGAACCTACGAGCAGTACTTC

abundance: few
d_gene: -
v_gene: TRBV7-2
j_gene: TRBJ1-1
CDR3aa: CASSIGRGNTEAFF
CDR3nt: TGTGCCAGCAGCATCGGACGGGGTAACACTGAAGCTTTCTTT

abundance: -
d_gene: TRBD2
v_gene: TRBV7-9
j_gene: TRBJ2-1
CDR3aa: CASSLPRGVAGKEQFF
CDR3nt: TGTGCCAGCAGCTTGCCCCGAGGAGTAGCGGGTAAGGAGCAGTTCTTC

abundance: -
d_gene: -
v_gene: TRBV6-5
j_gene: TRBJ1-2
CDR3aa: CASSYSEIYGYTF
CDR3nt: TGTGCCAGCAGTTACAGTGAAATCTATGGCTACACCTTC

abundance: -
d_gene: TRBD2
v_gene: TRBV12-3/TRBV12-4
j_gene: TRBJ2-1
CDR3aa: CASSKNRDYYNEQFF
CDR3nt: TGTGCCAGCAGTAAAAACCGGGACTACTACAATGAGCAGTTCTTC

abundance: -
d_gene: TRBD1
v_gene: TRBV28
j_gene: TRBJ2-7
CDR3aa: CASSLNRGAGYEQYF
CDR3nt: TGTGCCAGCAGTTTAAACAGGGGTGCTGGGTACGAGCAGTACTTC

abundance: -
d_gene: TRBD1
v_gene: TRBV7-6
j_gene: TRBJ2-2
CDR3aa: CASSGNRGTGELFF
CDR3nt: TGTGCCAGCAGCGGAAACAGGGGCACCGGGGAGCTGTTTTTT

abundance: few
d_gene: -
v_gene: TRBV28
j_gene: TRBJ2-5
CDR3aa: CASSPRTELQETQYF
CDR3nt: TGTGCCAGCAGTCCCAGGACAGAGCTCCAAGAGACCCAGTACTTC

abundance: many
d_gene: -
v_gene: TRBV30
j_gene: TRBJ1-1
CDR3aa: CAWRGNTEAFF
CDR3nt: TGTGCCTGGAGAGGGAACACTGAAGCTTTCTTT

abundance: -
d_gene: TRBD2
v_gene: TRBV12-3/TRBV12-4
j_gene: TRBJ2-2
CDR3aa: CASSDLAGGLTNTGELFF
CDR3nt: TGTGCCAGCAGCGATCTAGCGGGAGGATTGACGAACACCGGGGAGCTGTTTTTT

abundance: -
d_gene: TRBD2
v_gene: TRBV29-1
j_gene: TRBJ2-3
CDR3aa: CSVVPSGLSTDTQYF
CDR3nt: TGCAGCGTTGTCCCTAGCGGCTTAAGCACAGATACGCAGTATTTT

abundance: few
d_gene: -
v_gene: TRBV7-3
j_gene: TRBJ2-2
CDR3aa: CASSLTSGGVDAGELFF
CDR3nt: TGTGCCAGCAGCTTAACTAGTGGAGGGGTCGACGCCGGGGAGCTGTTTTTT

abundance: -
d_gene: TRBD2
v_gene: TRBV28
j_gene: TRBJ2-5
CDR3aa: CASSFVRREIRETQYF
CDR3nt: TGTGCCAGCAGTTTCGTCAGGCGGGAGATAAGGGAGACCCAGTACTTC

abundance: few
d_gene: TRBD1
v_gene: TRBV6-5
j_gene: TRBJ2-2
CDR3aa: CASSYGTGDTGELFF
CDR3nt: TGTGCCAGCAGTTACGGGACAGGGGACACCGGGGAGCTGTTTTTT

abundance: many
d_gene: -
v_gene: TRBV3-1
j_gene: TRBJ2-2
CDR3aa: CASSTRKGNTGELFF
CDR3nt: TGTGCCAGCAGCACGCGTAAGGGGAACACCGGGGAGCTGTTTTTT

abundance: many
d_gene: -
v_gene: TRBV5-1
j_gene: TRBJ2-1
CDR3aa: CASSLEVYNEQFF
CDR3nt: TGCGCCAGCAGCTTGGAGGTCTATAATGAGCAGTTCTTC

abundance: many
d_gene: TRBD2
v_gene: TRBV7-8
j_gene: TRBJ2-5
CDR3aa: CASSRAGTETQYF
CDR3nt: TGTGCCAGCAGCCGAGCGGGAACAGAGACCCAGTACTTC

abundance: -
d_gene: TRBD1
v_gene: TRBV24-1
j_gene: TRBJ2-6
CDR3aa: CATSDHGQGQGGANVLTF
CDR3nt: TGTGCCACCAGTGATCACGGACAGGGGCAAGGTGGGGCCAACGTCCTGACTTTC

abundance: many
d_gene: TRBD1
v_gene: TRBV28
j_gene: TRBJ2-1
CDR3aa: CASSLTGGESTEQFF
CDR3nt: TGTGCCAGCAGTTTGACAGGGGGCGAGAGTACTGAGCAGTTCTTC

abundance: -
d_gene: -
v_gene: TRBV6-2/TRBV6-3
j_gene: TRBJ1-1
CDR3aa: CASSYSPRVNTEAFF
CDR3nt: TGTGCCAGCAGTTACAGCCCCAGGGTGAACACTGAAGCTTTCTTT

abundance: few
d_gene: -
v_gene: TRBV6-1
j_gene: TRBJ2-2
CDR3aa: CASSFTANTGELFF
CDR3nt: TGTGCCAGCAGTTTTACAGCGAACACCGGGGAGCTGTTTTTT

abundance: few
d_gene: -
v_gene: TRBV2
j_gene: TRBJ1-6
CDR3aa: CASGQSPLHF
CDR3nt: TGTGCCAGCGGGCAGTCACCCCTCCACTTT

abundance: few
d_gene: -
v_gene: TRBV29-1
j_gene: TRBJ2-1
CDR3aa: CSGQGSAINNEQFF
CDR3nt: TGCAGCGGGCAAGGTAGCGCGATAAACAATGAGCAGTTCTTC

abundance: -
d_gene: -
v_gene: TRBV20-1
j_gene: TRBJ1-2
CDR3aa: CSARDKTQDGYTF
CDR3nt: TGCAGTGCTAGAGATAAGACGCAGGATGGCTACACCTTC

abundance: few
d_gene: -
v_gene: TRBV6-1
j_gene: TRBJ1-5
CDR3aa: CASSEMTANQPQHF
CDR3nt: TGTGCCAGCAGTGAAATGACGGCAAATCAGCCCCAGCATTTT

abundance: -
d_gene: -
v_gene: TRBV29-1
j_gene: TRBJ2-3
CDR3aa: CSVDVTQGTQYF
CDR3nt: TGCAGCGTTGATGTGACCCAAGGTACGCAGTATTTT

abundance: -
d_gene: TRBD2
v_gene: TRBV27
j_gene: TRBJ2-7
CDR3aa: CASRRAGAYEQYF
CDR3nt: TGTGCCAGTCGACGAGCGGGGGCCTACGAGCAGTACTTC

abundance: few
d_gene: -
v_gene: TRBV7-3
j_gene: TRBJ2-6
CDR3aa: CASSQTGLSSGANVLTF
CDR3nt: TGTGCCAGCAGCCAGACAGGCCTTAGCTCTGGGGCCAACGTCCTGACTTTC

abundance: few
d_gene: -
v_gene: TRBV7-9
j_gene: TRBJ2-5
CDR3aa: CASSHPPGQGQETQYF
CDR3nt: TGTGCCAGCAGCCACCCCCCGGGGCAGGGCCAAGAGACCCAGTACTTC

abundance: few
d_gene: -
v_gene: TRBV2
j_gene: TRBJ1-5
CDR3aa: CASTDASNQPQHF
CDR3nt: TGTGCCAGCACCGACGCTAGCAATCAGCCCCAGCATTTT

abundance: many
d_gene: TRBD1
v_gene: TRBV12-3/TRBV12-4
j_gene: TRBJ2-7
CDR3aa: CASARQGAGEQYF
CDR3nt: TGTGCCAGCGCCCGACAGGGGGCGGGGGAGCAGTACTTC

abundance: -
d_gene: -
v_gene: TRBV29-1
j_gene: TRBJ2-2
CDR3aa: CSVDRRVAGELFF
CDR3nt: TGCAGCGTCGACCGCAGGGTCGCCGGGGAGCTGTTTTTT

abundance: many
d_gene: TRBD2
v_gene: TRBV18
j_gene: TRBJ2-1
CDR3aa: CASSPGTSGSGEQFF
CDR3nt: TGTGCCAGCTCACCCGGGACTAGCGGGAGCGGTGAGCAGTTCTTC

abundance: -
d_gene: TRBD1
v_gene: TRBV4-2
j_gene: TRBJ2-3
CDR3aa: CASSPGSAGGKDTQYF
CDR3nt: TGTGCCAGCAGCCCAGGCAGCGCAGGGGGCAAAGATACGCAGTATTTT

abundance: -
d_gene: -
v_gene: TRBV7-3
j_gene: TRBJ1-6
CDR3aa: CASSLTLNSPLHF
CDR3nt: TGTGCCAGCAGCTTAACCCTTAATTCACCCCTCCACTTT

abundance: -
d_gene: -
v_gene: TRBV20-1
j_gene: TRBJ2-1
CDR3aa: CSARPVSSYNEQFF
CDR3nt: TGCAGTGCTAGGCCGGTGAGCTCCTACAATGAGCAGTTCTTC

abundance: -
d_gene: -
v_gene: TRBV5-1
j_gene: TRBJ2-7
CDR3aa: CASSGTEDYEQYF
CDR3nt: TGCGCCAGCAGCGGGACGGAGGACTACGAGCAGTACTTC

abundance: -
d_gene: -
v_gene: TRBV11-2
j_gene: TRBJ1-1
CDR3aa: CASSLKRGTFTEAFF
CDR3nt: TGTGCCAGCAGCTTAAAACGGGGTACATTCACTGAAGCTTTCTTT

abundance: many
d_gene: TRBD2
v_gene: TRBV20-1
j_gene: TRBJ2-1
CDR3aa: CSALLAGGGDEQFF
CDR3nt: TGCAGTGCTCTACTAGCGGGAGGGGGTGATGAGCAGTTCTTC

abundance: -
d_gene: -
v_gene: TRBV29-1
j_gene: TRBJ1-1
CDR3aa: CSVVDPGEAFF
CDR3nt: TGCAGCGTTGTGGACCCTGGGGAGGCTTTCTTT

abundance: few
d_gene: TRBD1
v_gene: TRBV6-1
j_gene: TRBJ1-2
CDR3aa: CATLEPGGAGDYGYTF
CDR3nt: TGTGCCACACTGGAGCCAGGGGGCGCGGGAGACTATGGCTACACCTTC

abundance: -
d_gene: -
v_gene: TRBV20-1
j_gene: TRBJ1-5
CDR3aa: CSAREGWAGNQPQHF
CDR3nt: TGCAGTGCTAGAGAAGGATGGGCAGGCAATCAGCCCCAGCATTTT

abundance: many
d_gene: TRBD2
v_gene: TRBV2
j_gene: TRBJ2-5
CDR3aa: CASTVQAGGSETQYF
CDR3nt: TGTGCCAGCACGGTCCAGGCGGGAGGATCCGAGACCCAGTACTTC

abundance: many
d_gene: TRBD2
v_gene: TRBV2
j_gene: TRBJ2-7
CDR3aa: CASSSGLAGEQYF
CDR3nt: TGTGCCAGCAGTAGCGGACTAGCGGGGGAGCAGTACTTC

abundance: few
d_gene: -
v_gene: TRBV7-9
j_gene: TRBJ1-1
CDR3aa: CASSSSWAWGLAAFF
CDR3nt: TGTGCCAGCAGCTCCTCATGGGCCTGGGGTCTCGCGGCTTTCTTT

abundance: few
d_gene: -
v_gene: TRBV9
j_gene: TRBJ2-5
CDR3aa: CASSPEAGNNYQETQYF
CDR3nt: TGTGCCAGCAGCCCAGAGGCAGGGAACAACTACCAAGAGACCCAGTACTTC

abundance: -
d_gene: -
v_gene: TRBV6-1
j_gene: TRBJ1-5
CDR3aa: CASGAGVRGNQPQHF
CDR3nt: TGTGCCAGCGGGGCTGGGGTTCGGGGTAATCAGCCCCAGCATTTT

abundance: few
d_gene: TRBD2
v_gene: TRBV9
j_gene: TRBJ2-1
CDR3aa: CASSVSGRNDEQFF
CDR3nt: TGTGCCAGCAGCGTTAGCGGGCGAAACGATGAGCAGTTCTTC